This TCR beta chain was recorded in a study of blood T cell repertoires in COVID-19. Per the germline V gene, CDR1 is LGHDT and CDR2 is YNNKEL (reference sequence). V was trimmed by 0 bases and J by 7 bases, leaving 4 bases between them. The CDR3 extends over 11 amino acids. Comments on this clone: This sample also contains other DNA sequences that code for the same CDR3.

Libraries were prepared by immunoSEQ multiplex PCR; TCRdb keeps only in-frame clonotypes and omits some of them. The sample has almost 500,000 clones; roughly nine tenths are singletons. Sequencing used PBMCs or T cells enriched from blood (not recorded which). The genes are TRBV3-1 (or the pseudogene TRBV3-2) and TRBJ2-7, with D unresolved. This TCR was recovered from a woman aged 55-70 years who had recovered from COVID-19. The CDR3 DNA follows: TGTGCCAGCAGCCAAGATCGGGAGCAGTACTTC. Its translation: CASSQDREQYF.